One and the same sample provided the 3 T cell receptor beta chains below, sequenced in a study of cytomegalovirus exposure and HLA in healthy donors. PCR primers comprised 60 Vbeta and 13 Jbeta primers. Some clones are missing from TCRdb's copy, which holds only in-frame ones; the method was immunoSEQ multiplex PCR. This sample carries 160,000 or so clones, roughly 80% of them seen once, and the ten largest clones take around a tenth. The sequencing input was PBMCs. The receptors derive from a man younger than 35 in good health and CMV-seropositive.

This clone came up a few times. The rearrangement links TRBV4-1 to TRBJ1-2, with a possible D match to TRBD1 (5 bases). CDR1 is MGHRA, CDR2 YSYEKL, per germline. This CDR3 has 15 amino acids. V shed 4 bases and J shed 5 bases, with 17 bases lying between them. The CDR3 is CASSPFGGEDYGYTF. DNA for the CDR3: TGCGCCAGCAGCCCTTTCGGAGGGGAAGATTATGGCTACACCTTC.

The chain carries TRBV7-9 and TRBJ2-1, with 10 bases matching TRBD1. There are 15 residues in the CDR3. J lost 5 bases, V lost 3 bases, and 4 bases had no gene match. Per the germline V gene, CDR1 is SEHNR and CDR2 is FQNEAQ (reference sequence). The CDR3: CASSLGQGLDNEQFF. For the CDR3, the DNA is TGTGCCAGCAGCTTGGGACAGGGGTTAGACAATGAGCAGTTCTTC.

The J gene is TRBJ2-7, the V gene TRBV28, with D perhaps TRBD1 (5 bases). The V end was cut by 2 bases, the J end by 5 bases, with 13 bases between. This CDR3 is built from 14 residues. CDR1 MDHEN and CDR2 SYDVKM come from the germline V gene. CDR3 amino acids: CASSLPLTGHEQYF. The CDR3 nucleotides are TGTGCCAGCAGTTTACCCCTAACAGGCCACGAGCAGTACTTC.